These T cell receptor beta chains were read from a single sample in a study of T cell changes during pregnancy in multiple sclerosis. Here immunoSEQ multiplex PCR was the method, and the copy in TCRdb shows in-frame clones only, minus some. The table includes approximately 57,000 clones, roughly 94% detected once. The sequencing used CD4+ T cells from peripheral blood mononuclear cells, collected in the second trimester of pregnancy. All receptors come from a female donor with multiple sclerosis, enrolled in a pregnancy study. The CDR3 runs from the conserved cysteine through the conserved F or W. Each record gives: J gene, D gene, V gene, clone size, CDR3 DNA, CDR3 protein. D genes are given only for firm matches. Clone size is shown for a subset of rows, as once, few, many or a class of expanded clone.

TRBJ1-6	NA	TRBV7-9	NA	TGTGCCAGCAGCTCGGCAGGGTTTGGTTCACCCCTCCACTTT	CASSSAGFGSPLHF
TRBJ2-1	NA	TRBV6-1	NA	TGTGCCAGCACCCCGAGGGACGGGAGCTGGAATGAGCAGTTCTTC	CASTPRDGSWNEQFF
TRBJ2-2	NA	TRBV18	NA	TGTGCCAGCTCGTTCCAGGGTGGCGACACCGGGGAGCTGTTTTTT	CASSFQGGDTGELFF
TRBJ1-1	NA	TRBV11-2	NA	TGTGCCAGCAGCTTAGAGGACACGACGAACACTGAAGCTTTCTTT	CASSLEDTTNTEAFF
TRBJ1-5	NA	TRBV5-8	NA	TGTGCCAGCAGCCGAGGGTCTGATCAGCCCCAGCATTTT	CASSRGSDQPQHF
TRBJ2-7	NA	TRBV19	once	TGTGCCAGTAGTCAATCCTACGAGCAGTACTTC	CASSQSYEQYF
TRBJ1-4	NA	TRBV5-1	NA	TGCGCCAGCAGCAACGGACAAGGGGATGAAAAACTGTTTTTT	CASSNGQGDEKLFF
TRBJ2-7	TRBD2	TRBV19	NA	TGTGCCAGTAGTACCGAAGCGGGAGGGCCCCACGAGCAGTACTTC	CASSTEAGGPHEQYF
TRBJ1-5	TRBD1	TRBV9	NA	TGTGCCAGCGGAAGGACAGGCCTTAGCAATCAGCCCCAGCATTTT	CASGRTGLSNQPQHF
TRBJ1-2	TRBD1	TRBV5-1	NA	TGCGCCAGCAGCTTGAGTCTGGGACAGGGGGGCTATGGCTACACCTTC	CASSLSLGQGGYGYTF
TRBJ2-1	TRBD2	TRBV6-4	NA	TGTGCCAGCAGCCTAGCGGGAGGTCAGTATGAGCAGTTCTTC	CASSLAGGQYEQFF
TRBJ2-1	NA	TRBV2	NA	TGTGCCAGCAGGGGAAGACTAGGTCCAATTGAGCAGTTCTTC	CASRGRLGPIEQFF
TRBJ1-3	NA	TRBV20-1	NA	TGCAGTGCGAGGAACGGAAACACCATATATTTT	CSARNGNTIYF
TRBJ1-1	TRBD1	TRBV5-4	once	TGTGCCAGCAGTTCGGGACAGCGAAGCGTGGCGGGCACTGAAGCTTTCTTT	CASSSGQRSVAGTEAFF
TRBJ2-3	TRBD2	TRBV6-1	NA	TGTGCCAGCAGTAGCGCCGCGGGGGGCACAGATACGCAGTATTTT	CASSSAAGGTDTQYF
TRBJ2-3	TRBD2	TRBV7-9	NA	TGTGCCAGCAGCCCCGGGCGGGGGGTCACAGATACGCAGTATTTT	CASSPGRGVTDTQYF
TRBJ1-2	TRBD1	TRBV6-4	NA	TGTGCCAGCAGTGCCGACAGGGAAAGTTCGAGCTACACCTTC	CASSADRESSSYTF
TRBJ2-1	TRBD2	TRBV19	NA	TGTGCCAGTAGTATTATGTCCAGCGGGGGCCACAATGAGCAGTTCTTC	CASSIMSSGGHNEQFF
TRBJ1-1	NA	TRBV19	NA	TGTGCCAGTAGTATGCAGGGGCTAGGTAGTGGCACTGAAGCTTTCTTT	CASSMQGLGSGTEAFF
TRBJ2-1	NA	TRBV30	NA	TGTGCCTGGAGTGTAGGGACTCTCTCCTACAATGAGCAGTTCTTC	CAWSVGTLSYNEQFF
TRBJ1-2	NA	TRBV28	NA	TGTGCCAGCAGGAAGACAGGCCTTGGGGGCTACACCTTC	CASRKTGLGGYTF
TRBJ1-1	TRBD1	TRBV7-9	NA	TGTGCCAGCAGCGCACGGACAGGGTGGGGGACTGAAGCTTTCTTT	CASSARTGWGTEAFF
TRBJ1-5	TRBD1	TRBV28	NA	TGTGCCAGCAGTGCCCGACAGGGGGCAGGGGGCAATCAGCCCCAGCATTTT	CASSARQGAGGNQPQHF
TRBJ2-3	TRBD2	TRBV30	NA	TGTGCCTGGAGTATCGGACTAGCGGGAGGGCCAGATACGCAGTATTTT	CAWSIGLAGGPDTQYF
TRBJ1-1	NA	TRBV30	NA	TGTGCCTGGAGTGAATTGGGAGTATGGGGGGTGAACACTGAAGCTTTCTTT	CAWSELGVWGVNTEAFF
TRBJ1-1	NA	TRBV6-6	NA	TGTGCCAGCTTCGGGAGTATGGAGACTGAAGCTTTCTTT	CASFGSMETEAFF
TRBJ2-3	TRBD2	TRBV5-6	NA	TGTGCCAGCAGCCCTCGACTAGCGGGAGGGCGGAGAGATACGCAGTATTTT	CASSPRLAGGRRDTQYF
TRBJ1-2	NA	TRBV5-4	few	TGTGCCAGCAGCCTTGAGGCCAACTATGGCTACACCTTC	CASSLEANYGYTF
TRBJ1-4	NA	TRBV25-1	once	TGTGCCAGCAGTGAAACCACAGGGCAGATAAGTAATGAAAAACTGTTTTTT	CASSETTGQISNEKLFF
TRBJ2-3	NA	TRBV5-1	NA	TGCGCCAGCAGCTTGGATCAGGGATCAGATACGCAGTATTTT	CASSLDQGSDTQYF
TRBJ2-7	NA	TRBV19	NA	TGTGCCAGTAGTCGGAAACAGGGCAGCTCCTACGAGCAGTACTTC	CASSRKQGSSYEQYF
TRBJ2-5	NA	TRBV10-2	NA	TGCGCCAGCAGATACGCCTCGACACGGGGGACCCAGTACTTC	CASRYASTRGTQYF
TRBJ2-7	NA	TRBV20-1	NA	TGCAGTGCTAGACAGGGTCACAGGCAGTACTTC	CSARQGHRQYF
TRBJ2-5	TRBD1	TRBV5-1	NA	TGCGCCAGCAGCTGGGACAGGTACGAAGAGACCCAGTACTTC	CASSWDRYEETQYF
TRBJ2-4	TRBD2	TRBV19	NA	TGTGCCAGTAGTATAGCCCTGGGACTAGCGGCTTTAGCCAAAAACATTCAGTACTTC	CASSIALGLAALAKNIQYF
TRBJ2-2	TRBD1	TRBV5-6	NA	TGTGCCAGCAGCTTGGTCGGACAGGAGAACACCGGGGAGCTGTTTTTT	CASSLVGQENTGELFF
TRBJ1-1	NA	TRBV5-4	once	TGTGCCGGGTCCGGTCGGGACACTGAAGCTTTCTTT	CAGSGRDTEAFF
TRBJ2-7	TRBD1	TRBV5-8	NA	TGTGCCAGCAGCTTGGCCAGGACAGGGGGTAACGAGCAGTACTTC	CASSLARTGGNEQYF
TRBJ2-3	TRBD1	TRBV5-5	NA	TGTGCCAGCAGCCAGAACGGACAGGGGGCCACAGATACGCAGTATTTT	CASSQNGQGATDTQYF
TRBJ1-1	TRBD1	TRBV28	NA	TGTGCCAGCAGCCCTCCTGGACAGGGCGCCAATGAAGCTTTCTTT	CASSPPGQGANEAFF
TRBJ1-1	NA	TRBV25-1	NA	TGTGCCAGCAGTCCGGCGGGGGGCATGTCCACTGAAGCTTTCTTT	CASSPAGGMSTEAFF
TRBJ2-7	TRBD2	TRBV5-6	NA	TGTGCCAGCTTGGGACTAGCGGGGAACTCCTACGAGCAGTACTTC	CASLGLAGNSYEQYF
TRBJ1-1	NA	TRBV19	NA	TGTGCCAGTAGTATAGATCGGGAGAACACTGAAGCTTTCTTT	CASSIDRENTEAFF
TRBJ2-2	NA	TRBV5-1	NA	TGCGCCAGCAGCTTGATCGGGTCCGGCACCGGGGAGCTGTTTTTT	CASSLIGSGTGELFF
TRBJ2-7	TRBD1	TRBV28	NA	TGTGCCAGCACTGGCTCGACAGGGGGTTTAAACGAGCAGTACTTC	CASTGSTGGLNEQYF
TRBJ2-3	TRBD2	TRBV30	NA	TGTGCCCGGACTAGCGGGAGGGCCAGGACAAATACGCAGTATTTT	CARTSGRARTNTQYF
TRBJ1-2	NA	TRBV27	NA	TGTGCCAGCAGAGCCCACCCCGACTATGGCTACACCTTC	CASRAHPDYGYTF
TRBJ2-1	TRBD2	TRBV6-5	NA	TGTGCCAGCAGTCCTCGGACTAGCGGGGATGAGCAGTTCTTC	CASSPRTSGDEQFF
TRBJ2-2	TRBD1	TRBV5-4	NA	TGTGCCAGCAGCTGGGACAGGGGAGACACCGGGGAGCTGTTTTTT	CASSWDRGDTGELFF
TRBJ1-3	NA	TRBV11-2	few	TGTGCCAGCAGCTTAGGCCTTATGAGCTCTGGAAACACCATATATTTT	CASSLGLMSSGNTIYF
TRBJ1-2	NA	TRBV9	NA	TGTGCCAGCAGCGTAGTTGGGGAGAGTGGCTACACCTTC	CASSVVGESGYTF
TRBJ1-1	TRBD1	TRBV5-4	NA	TGTGCCAGCAGCAGAGCCCCCGGGACAGGGGGCACTGAAGCTTTCTTT	CASSRAPGTGGTEAFF
TRBJ2-6	NA	TRBV7-9	NA	TGTGCCGTCAGGGATTCTGGGGCCAACGTCCTGACTTTC	CAVRDSGANVLTF